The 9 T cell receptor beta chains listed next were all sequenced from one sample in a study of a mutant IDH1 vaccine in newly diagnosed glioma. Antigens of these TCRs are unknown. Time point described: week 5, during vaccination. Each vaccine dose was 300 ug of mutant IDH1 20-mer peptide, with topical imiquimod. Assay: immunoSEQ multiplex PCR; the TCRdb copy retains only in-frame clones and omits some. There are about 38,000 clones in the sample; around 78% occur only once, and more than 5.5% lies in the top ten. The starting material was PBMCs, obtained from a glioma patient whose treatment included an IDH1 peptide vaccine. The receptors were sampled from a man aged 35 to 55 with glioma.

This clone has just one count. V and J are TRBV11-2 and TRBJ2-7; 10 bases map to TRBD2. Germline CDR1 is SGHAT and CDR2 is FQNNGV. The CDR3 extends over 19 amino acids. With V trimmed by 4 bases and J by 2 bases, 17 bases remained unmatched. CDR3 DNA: TGTGCCAGCAGCTCCCCCACCCCCACGGCTAGCGGGGGACCCTACGAGCAGTACTTC. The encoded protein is CASSSPTPTASGGPYEQYF.

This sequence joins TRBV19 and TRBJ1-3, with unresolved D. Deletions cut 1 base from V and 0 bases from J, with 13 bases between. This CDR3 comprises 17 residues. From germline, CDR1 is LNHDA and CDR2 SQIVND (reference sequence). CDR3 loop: CASSIGGSARSGNTIYF. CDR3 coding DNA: TGTGCCAGTAGTATAGGAGGGTCAGCCCGCTCTGGAAACACCATATATTTT.

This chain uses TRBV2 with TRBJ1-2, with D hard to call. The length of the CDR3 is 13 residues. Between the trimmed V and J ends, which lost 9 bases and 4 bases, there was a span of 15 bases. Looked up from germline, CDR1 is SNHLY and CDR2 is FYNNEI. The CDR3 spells CASRFGGVYGYTF. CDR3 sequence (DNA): TGTGCCAGTAGGTTCGGAGGCGTCTATGGCTACACCTTC.

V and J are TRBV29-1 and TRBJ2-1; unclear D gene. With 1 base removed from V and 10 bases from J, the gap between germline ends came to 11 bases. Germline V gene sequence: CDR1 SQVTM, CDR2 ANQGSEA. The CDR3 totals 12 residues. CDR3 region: CSVEVQPGEQFF. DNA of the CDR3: TGCAGCGTTGAAGTTCAGCCCGGGGAGCAGTTCTTC.

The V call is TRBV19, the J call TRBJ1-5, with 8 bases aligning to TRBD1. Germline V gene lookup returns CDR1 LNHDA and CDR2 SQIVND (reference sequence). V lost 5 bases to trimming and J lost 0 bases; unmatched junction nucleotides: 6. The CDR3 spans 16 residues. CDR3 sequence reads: CASSSGTGYSNQPQHF. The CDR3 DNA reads TGTGCCAGTAGTTCCGGGACAGGTTATAGCAATCAGCCCCAGCATTTT. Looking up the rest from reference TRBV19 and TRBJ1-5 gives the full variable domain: DGGITQSPKYLFRKEGQNVTLSCEQNLNHDAMYWYRQDPGQGLRLIYYSQIVNDFQKGDIAEGYSVSREKKESFPLTVTSAQKNPTAFYLCASSSGTGYSNQPQHFGDGTRLSIL.

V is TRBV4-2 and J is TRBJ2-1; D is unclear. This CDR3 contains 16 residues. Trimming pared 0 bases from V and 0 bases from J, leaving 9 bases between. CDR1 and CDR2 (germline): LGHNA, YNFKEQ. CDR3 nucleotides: TGTGCCAGCAGCCAAGATCATGCGGACTCCTACAATGAGCAGTTCTTC. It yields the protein CASSQDHADSYNEQFF.

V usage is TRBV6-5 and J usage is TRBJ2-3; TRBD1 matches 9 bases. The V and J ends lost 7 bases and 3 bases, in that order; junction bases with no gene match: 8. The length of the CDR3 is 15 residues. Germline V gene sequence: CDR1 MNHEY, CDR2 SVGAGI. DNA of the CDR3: TGTGCCAGCAACCCGGGACAGGGCATGACAGATACGCAGTATTTT. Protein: CASNPGQGMTDTQYF.

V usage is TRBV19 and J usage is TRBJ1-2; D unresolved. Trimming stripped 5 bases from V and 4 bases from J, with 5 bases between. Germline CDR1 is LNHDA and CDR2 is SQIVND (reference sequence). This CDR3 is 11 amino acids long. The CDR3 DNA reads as TGTGCCAGTAGTTGGACCTATGGCTACACCTTC. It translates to CASSWTYGYTF.

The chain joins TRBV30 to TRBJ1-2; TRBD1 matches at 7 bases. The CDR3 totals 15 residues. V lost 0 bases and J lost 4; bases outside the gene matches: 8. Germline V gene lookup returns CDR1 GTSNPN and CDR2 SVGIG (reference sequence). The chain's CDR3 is CAWSVSLGTVYGYTF. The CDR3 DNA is TGTGCCTGGAGTGTAAGTCTTGGGACAGTCTATGGCTACACCTTC.